These 24 T cell receptor beta chains came from one sample sequenced in a study of blood T cells in healthy people across ages. The use of a sample-barcoded 5' primer and a J-beta primer mix characterized a second PCR of roughly 6 to 11 cycles. TCRdb used MiXCR to reprocess the 5' RACE reads, holding one entry per CDR3 protein. The profile shows approximately 810,000 distinct CDR3 sequences, roughly 34% of them singletons. The sample was blood. These receptors originate from a man aged 18 to 30 in good health.

The genes are TRBV19 and TRBJ1-4, with D hard to call. V lost 1 base and J lost 6, with 12 bases in between. This CDR3 contains 15 residues. The germline V gene has CDR1 LNHDA and CDR2 SQIVND (reference sequence). The chain's CDR3 is CASSIAASKDEKLFF. The CDR3 DNA is TGTGCCAGTAGTATAGCGGCCAGTAAGGATGAAAAACTGTTTTTT.

The J gene is TRBJ1-1, the V gene TRBV29-1, with TRBD1 matching over 7 bases. Germline CDR1 reads SQVTM; CDR2 reads ANQGSEA. Trimming took 3 bases from V and 1 from J; bases not matched to a gene: 5. The CDR3 spans 14 residues. The CDR3 DNA sequence: TGCAGCGTTGAGGGGCAGGGGGGGAACACTGAAGCTTTCTTT. It encodes CSVEGQGGNTEAFF. Drawing the rest from reference TRBV29-1 and TRBJ1-1, the complete variable domain is SAVISQKPSRDICQRGTSLTIQCQVDSQVTMMFWYRQQPGQSLTLIATANQGSEATYESGFVIDKFPISRPNLTFSTLTVSNMSPEDSSIYLCSVEGQGGNTEAFFGQGTRLTVV.

The genes are TRBV27 and TRBJ2-4, with TRBD1 identical over 9 bases. The better agreement between TRBJ2-7 and the DNA end casts doubt on the J call. This CDR3 has 15 residues. Germline lookup yields CDR1 MNHEY and CDR2 SMNVEV (reference sequence). CDR3 sequence reads: CASSQLGQGPYEQYF. CDR3 nucleotide sequence: TGTGCCAGCAGTCAGCTGGGACAGGGTCCCTACGAGCAGTACTTC.

This clonotype appeared a few times. V is TRBV7-3 and J is TRBJ1-1; D gene ambiguous. Germline CDR1 reads SGHTA; CDR2 reads FQGTGA. V gave up 4 bases and J gave up 3 bases, with 12 bases separating them. The CDR3 is 14 amino acids. In DNA form, the CDR3 reads TGTGCCAGCAGCTCGACGGGCGGGGACACTGAAGCTTTCTTT. Protein: CASSSTGGDTEAFF.

This clonotype appeared many times. This chain connects TRBV12-5 to TRBJ2-3, with D unresolved. V dropped 4 bases and J dropped 0 bases, with 5 bases sitting between them. The CDR3 has 13 amino acids. Looked up from germline, CDR1 is LGHNT and CDR2 is FRNRAP. CDR3 sequence reads: CASGWCSTDTQYF. The CDR3 DNA reads TGTGCTAGTGGTTGGTGCAGCACAGATACGCAGTATTTT.

V is TRBV9 and J is TRBJ2-7, with 8 positions matching TRBD1. With 0 bases clipped from V and 3 bases from J, the junction kept 5 bases outside the gene matches. CDR1 is SGDLS, CDR2 YYNGEE, per germline. This CDR3 spans 15 amino acids. The CDR3 nucleotides read TGTGCCAGCAGCGTAGAGCCAGGGGGCTACTACGAGCAGTACTTC. This translates into CASSVEPGGYYEQYF. Based on the CDR3 plus reference TRBV9 and TRBJ2-7, the full variable domain is DSGVTQTPKHLITATGQRVTLRCSPRSGDLSVYWYQQSLDQGLQFLIQYYNGEERAKGNILERFSAQQFPDLHSELNLSSLELGDSALYFCASSVEPGGYYEQYFGPGTRLTVT.

This rearrangement joins TRBV12-3 or TRBV12-4 to TRBJ1-1; tentative D call: TRBD1 (5 bases). This CDR3 has 12 amino acids. Deletions cut 2 bases from V and 9 bases from J, with 10 bases between. DNA of the CDR3: TGTGCCAGCAGTTTAACCAGGGCTAAAGCTTTCTTT. As protein: CASSLTRAKAFF.

There are a few counts of this clonotype. This chain uses TRBV2 with TRBJ1-6; D unclear. V dropped 0 bases and J dropped 3 bases, with 6 bases sitting between them. In germline, CDR1 is SNHLY, CDR2 FYNNEI. The CDR3 totals 15 residues. Here the CDR3 reads CASSEAQDYNSPLHF. The CDR3 DNA is TGTGCCAGCAGTGAAGCACAAGACTATAATTCACCCCTCCACTTT.

The chain links TRBV29-1 to TRBJ2-7; 11 bases are shared with TRBD2. Unmatched junction bases numbered 12, after V lost 4 bases and J lost 7 bases. The CDR3 has 15 amino acids. Germline CDR1 reads SQVTM; CDR2 reads ANQGSEA. The CDR3 sequence: CSVVAGGQTVNEQYF. The DNA of the CDR3 is TGCAGCGTTGTAGCGGGGGGGCAAACAGTCAATGAGCAGTACTTC.

The chain carries TRBV3-1 and TRBJ2-5; tentatively, D is TRBD2 (6 bases). The V end lost 0 bases, the J end lost 4 bases, and 9 bases lay between the germline ends. The CDR3 runs 14 residues. Germline loops: CDR1 LGHDT, CDR2 YNNKEL (reference sequence). This chain's CDR3 is CASSQEPGVETQYF. The CDR3 DNA is TGTGCCAGCAGCCAAGAACCGGGGGTAGAGACCCAGTACTTC.

This clonotype was counted only a few times. The chain joins TRBV9 to TRBJ2-2; 10 bases fit TRBD1. After removal of 2 bases from V and 3 bases from J, the junction contained 7 bases not matched to a gene. The germline gives CDR1 SGDLS, CDR2 YYNGEE. The CDR3 runs to 17 residues. DNA of the CDR3: TGTGCCAGCAGCGTTAGCTCCGGGACAGGGGACACCGGGGAGCTGTTTTTT. The encoded protein is CASSVSSGTGDTGELFF.

V is TRBV9 and J is TRBJ2-2; D might be TRBD1 or TRBD2, each matching 5 bases. Germline-derived CDR1 and CDR2 are SGDLS and YYNGEE. This CDR3 spans 15 amino acids. The ends were cut back, 4 bases at V and 1 base at J, with 11 bases in the middle. CDR3 in amino acids: CASSPPGQNTGELFF. CDR3 DNA: TGTGCCAGCAGCCCCCCGGGGCAGAACACCGGGGAGCTGTTTTTT. The full variable domain, rest sourced from reference TRBV9 and TRBJ2-2, is DSGVTQTPKHLITATGQRVTLRCSPRSGDLSVYWYQQSLDQGLQFLIQYYNGEERAKGNILERFSAQQFPDLHSELNLSSLELGDSALYFCASSPPGQNTGELFFGEGSRLTVL.

This clonotype was observed many times. The J gene is TRBJ2-7, the V gene TRBV12-3 or TRBV12-4, with D perhaps TRBD1 or TRBD2 (5 bases each). Trimming shortened V by 5 bases and J by 0 bases, and 14 bases separated the two germline ends. This CDR3 has 15 amino acids. CDR3 residues: CASSPDGAVSYEQYF. CDR3 nucleotides: TGTGCCAGCAGTCCCGACGGGGCAGTCTCCTACGAGCAGTACTTC.

Concerning this clonotype itself: Just one base apart from a much larger clone, this may be a read error. The chain combines TRBV20-1 with TRBJ2-4; D gene uncertain. Trimming cost V 6 bases and J 13 bases, with 16 bases left between them. Germline V CDR1 and CDR2: DFQATT, SNEGSKA (reference sequence). The CDR3 contains 11 residues. The CDR3 nucleotides read TGCAGTGCCCTACTCGTAAATGAGCAGTACTTC. It translates to CSALLVNEQYF.

The V and J genes are TRBV12-3 or TRBV12-4 and TRBJ1-1, with unresolved D. The CDR3 has 14 residues. V was pared by 1 base and J by 6 bases, with 12 bases between. Here the CDR3 DNA reads TGTGCCAGCAGTTTAGTCTCAGTTAATGCTGAAGCTTTCTTT. Encoded protein: CASSLVSVNAEAFF.

The chain has TRBV6-6 and TRBJ1-4; weak D call: TRBD1 (5 bases). Trimming removed 2 bases at V and 7 bases at J, with 5 bases between. The germline V gene encodes CDR1 MNHNY and CDR2 SVGAGI (reference sequence). The CDR3 loop spans 12 amino acids. This chain's CDR3 is CASSYGGEKLFF. Here the CDR3 DNA reads TGTGCCAGCAGTTACGGGGGTGAAAAACTGTTTTTT.

This clonotype was found many times. The rearrangement links TRBV5-1 to TRBJ2-1, with TRBD1 matching 8 bases. J gave up 4 bases and V 4 bases, and 10 bases lay outside the gene matches. The CDR3 is 16 amino acids. Germline CDR1 is SGHRS and CDR2 is YFSETQ. The CDR3 is CASSPEAGGIYNEQFF. The DNA of the CDR3 is TGCGCCAGCAGCCCAGAGGCAGGGGGCATTTACAATGAGCAGTTCTTC.

The rearrangement joins TRBV11-2 to TRBJ2-5, with no clear D. V shed 2 bases and J shed 5 bases, with 12 bases lying between them. The CDR3 contains 14 residues. Germline values: CDR1 SGHAT, CDR2 FQNNGV. The CDR3 here is CASSLNSLGETQYF. Here the CDR3 DNA reads TGTGCCAGCAGCTTAAACAGCCTGGGGGAGACCCAGTACTTC.

V is TRBV7-3 and J is TRBJ2-2; D not resolved. The germline CDR1 and CDR2 sequences are SGHTA and FQGTGA. The CDR3 runs to 14 residues. The V and J ends lost 6 bases and 2 bases respectively, with 10 bases between them. The CDR3 sequence is CASRPTVNTGELFF. CDR3 sequence (DNA): TGTGCCAGCAGACCAACAGTCAACACCGGGGAGCTGTTTTTT.

The V gene is TRBV7-2, the J gene TRBJ2-1; 15 bases are shared with TRBD2. The CDR3 sequence is 19 residues long. Trimming at V came to 0 bases and at J to 8 bases, leaving 11 bases not matched to a gene. Per the germline V gene, CDR1 is SGHTA and CDR2 is FQGNSA. CDR3 sequence (DNA): TGTGCCAGCAGCTTAGCTCCCAGCTGGACTAGCGGGGGGGAGGATGAGCAGTTCTTC. This codes for CASSLAPSWTSGGEDEQFF.

The table lists this clonotype with many counts. The V gene is TRBV5-1, the J gene TRBJ2-5, with 7 bases aligning to TRBD2. V dropped 0 bases and J dropped 2; count of bases not matched to a gene: 7. The CDR3 sequence is 16 residues long. Germline-derived CDR1 and CDR2 are SGHRS and YFSETQ. CDR3 sequence: CASSLASSGEQETQYF. For the CDR3, the DNA is TGCGCCAGCAGCTTGGCATCCAGCGGGGAACAAGAGACCCAGTACTTC. The whole variable domain, remainder taken from reference TRBV5-1 and TRBJ2-5, is KAGVTQTPRYLIKTRGQQVTLSCSPISGHRSVSWYQQTPGQGLQFLFEYFSETQRNKGNFPGRFSGRQFSNSRSEMNVSTLELGDSALYLCASSLASSGEQETQYFGPGTRLLVL.

This clonotype was observed a few times. The genes are TRBV5-1 and TRBJ2-7; D perhaps matches TRBD1 (6 bases). Between the trimmed V and J ends, which lost 4 bases and 3 bases, there was a span of 23 bases. Looked up from germline, CDR1 is SGHRS and CDR2 is YFSETQ. CDR3 size: 17 residues. CDR3 residues: CASSGPPTDSLLYEQYF. CDR3 sequence (DNA): TGCGCCAGCAGCGGCCCACCTACGGACAGTTTGCTCTACGAGCAGTACTTC.

J is TRBJ1-1 and V is TRBV4-2; maybe TRBD1 (6 bases). Trimming shortened V by 7 bases and J by 1 base, and 16 bases separated the two germline ends. The length of the CDR3 is 15 residues. Germline V lookup: CDR1 LGHNA, CDR2 YNFKEQ. As DNA, the CDR3 is TGTGCCAGCACCCATCACGAGACAGGGAACACTGAAGCTTTCTTT. Protein product: CASTHHETGNTEAFF.

A remark on this clonotype: The junction does not match germline at one end; this may be a read error. This chain joins TRBV5-1 and TRBJ1-2; no clear D. The germline V gene has CDR1 SGHRS and CDR2 YFSETQ. The CDR3 consists of 13 residues. The CDR3 spells CTSSLAMDGGYTF. In nucleotides, the CDR3 is TGCACCAGCAGCTTGGCCATGGACGGTGGCTACACCTTC.